This section outlines one T cell receptor (beta chain) sequence together with its context. The sample is drawn from a study of CD8 T cells in Susac syndrome. An input of roughly 0.5 to 1 ug of RNA was subjected to reverse transcription using random hexamers. An immunoSEQ multiplex PCR amplified TCR beta CDR3 over 54 Vbeta and 13 Jbeta. TCRdb re-derived calls from the immunoSEQ multiplex PCR reads in MiXCR, one entry per CDR3 protein. The top ten hold 0.15% to 0.2% of the sample, which has under 200,000 distinct CDR3 sequences, around 95% seen once. In the multiple sclerosis control group, patients were treatment-naive and had stable or active relapsing-remitting disease. The CDR3 loop spans 17 amino acids. Germline CDR1 is SQVTM and CDR2 is ANQGSEA. With 0 bases removed from V and 7 bases from J, the gap between germline ends came to 24 bases.

The genes are TRBV29-1 and TRBJ2-5; D call uncertain. This clonotype was obtained from a human donor with multiple sclerosis. Sequencing used CD8+ T cells from PBMCs. This chain's CDR3 is CSVEDLRGRSGRRTQYF. In nucleotides, the CDR3 is TGCAGCGTTGAAGATCTTCGTGGGCGTTCAGGCCGAAGGACCCAGTACTTC.